This is a list of T cell receptor beta chains from one sample in a study of cytomegalovirus exposure and HLA in healthy donors. Clones were sequenced by immunoSEQ multiplex PCR, and TCRdb holds only the in-frame ones, with some missing. The sample lists about 150,000 clones, over 65% seen once, with around 4.1% in the top ten. The sample consisted of PBMCs. These receptors all stem from a woman in her 40s in good health and CMV-seronegative. The CDR3 runs from the conserved cysteine through the conserved F or W. The D gene is left open where the match is weak. Clone sizes are given selectively: once, few, many, or a class where the clone is expanded.

abundance: .; v_gene: TRBV5-1; j_gene: TRBJ1-6; len: 16; d_gene: .; CDR3nt: TGCGCCAGCAGCAAGGGTTTTGGGGGCACTTATTCACCCCTCCACTTT; CDR3aa: CASSKGFGGTYSPLHF
abundance: .; v_gene: TRBV7-6; j_gene: TRBJ2-3; len: 16; d_gene: TRBD2; CDR3nt: TGTGCCAGCAGCTTAGTAGCGGGGAGCGGTGCAGATACGCAGTATTTT; CDR3aa: CASSLVAGSGADTQYF
abundance: once; v_gene: TRBV4-1; j_gene: TRBJ2-7; len: 14; d_gene: .; CDR3nt: TGCGCCAGCAGCAAACGGACAGACCCGTACGAGCAGTACTTC; CDR3aa: CASSKRTDPYEQYF
abundance: .; v_gene: TRBV21-1; j_gene: TRBJ2-7; len: 17; d_gene: .; CDR3nt: TGTGCCAGCAGCAAACGATTATACCAGGGGCCTTGCTACGAGCAGTACTTC; CDR3aa: CASSKRLYQGPCYEQYF
abundance: .; v_gene: TRBV19; j_gene: TRBJ1-5; len: 14; d_gene: .; CDR3nt: TGTGCCAGTAGTATTCCAGGGGAAGGTCAGCCCCAGCATTTT; CDR3aa: CASSIPGEGQPQHF
abundance: .; v_gene: TRBV27; j_gene: TRBJ1-4; len: 14; d_gene: .; CDR3nt: TGTGCCAGCAGTTTGACAGATCTTAATGAAAAACTGTTTTTT; CDR3aa: CASSLTDLNEKLFF
abundance: once; v_gene: TRBV7-9; j_gene: TRBJ2-5; len: 15; d_gene: .; CDR3nt: TGTGCCAGCAGGTTGGGCCTGGAGGCTTGGGAGACCCAGTACTTC; CDR3aa: CASRLGLEAWETQYF
abundance: .; v_gene: TRBV4-1; j_gene: TRBJ2-7; len: 14; d_gene: TRBD2; CDR3nt: TGCGCCAGCAGCCAAGCGGGGGGATCCTACGAGCAGTACTTC; CDR3aa: CASSQAGGSYEQYF
abundance: .; v_gene: TRBV28; j_gene: TRBJ1-2; len: 11; d_gene: .; CDR3nt: TGTGCCAGCAGTTTGGAGGCTGGCTACACCTTC; CDR3aa: CASSLEAGYTF
abundance: .; v_gene: TRBV28; j_gene: TRBJ1-1; len: 10; d_gene: .; CDR3nt: TGTGCCACCGTGAACACTGAAGCTTTCTTT; CDR3aa: CATVNTEAFF
abundance: .; v_gene: TRBV2; j_gene: TRBJ2-3; len: 16; d_gene: TRBD2; CDR3nt: TGTGCCAGCAGTGGAAGACTAGCGGGAGTGTTGGATACGCAGTATTTT; CDR3aa: CASSGRLAGVLDTQYF
abundance: .; v_gene: TRBV5-6; j_gene: TRBJ1-3; len: 15; d_gene: .; CDR3nt: TGTGCCAGCAGCTTGGAACAGGGCTCTGGAAACACCATATATTTT; CDR3aa: CASSLEQGSGNTIYF
abundance: .; v_gene: TRBV7-6; j_gene: TRBJ2-5; len: 15; d_gene: .; CDR3nt: TGTGCCAGCAGTTATAATACCGGGGTCGAAGAGACCCAGTACTTC; CDR3aa: CASSYNTGVEETQYF
abundance: .; v_gene: TRBV7-9; j_gene: TRBJ2-7; len: 17; d_gene: .; CDR3nt: TGTGCCAGCAGCTTAGAGCCGCGGGGGCTTAAGCTCTACGAGCAGTACTTC; CDR3aa: CASSLEPRGLKLYEQYF
abundance: .; v_gene: TRBV7-6; j_gene: TRBJ2-1; len: 13; d_gene: TRBD2; CDR3nt: TGTGCCAGCATGGCGGGAGTCGCCAATGAGCAGTTCTTC; CDR3aa: CASMAGVANEQFF
abundance: .; v_gene: TRBV7-9; j_gene: TRBJ1-2; len: 14; d_gene: .; CDR3nt: TGTGCCAGCAGCTTAGTCGGAGGGGTGTACGGCTACACCTTC; CDR3aa: CASSLVGGVYGYTF
abundance: few; v_gene: TRBV5-4; j_gene: TRBJ2-3; len: 15; d_gene: .; CDR3nt: TGTGCCAGCAGCTCTCGACAGACTAGCACAGATACGCAGTATTTT; CDR3aa: CASSSRQTSTDTQYF
abundance: .; v_gene: TRBV30; j_gene: TRBJ1-5; len: 16; d_gene: TRBD1; CDR3nt: TGTGCCTGGAGCCGACCCGGGACAGGTTGGAGTCAGCCCCAGCATTTT; CDR3aa: CAWSRPGTGWSQPQHF
abundance: .; v_gene: TRBV5-1; j_gene: TRBJ2-7; len: 15; d_gene: TRBD1; CDR3nt: TGCGCCAGCAGCTTGATGACAGGGGGCGGGAACGAGCAGTACTTC; CDR3aa: CASSLMTGGGNEQYF
abundance: .; v_gene: TRBV6-5; j_gene: TRBJ2-2; len: 14; d_gene: .; CDR3nt: TGTGCCACCAGGCGGGGGCCGAACACCGGGGAGCTGTTTTTT; CDR3aa: CATRRGPNTGELFF